Listed below are T cell receptor beta chains from one sample, sequenced in a study of T-cell memory formation after mild COVID-19. From the 5' RACE reads, TCRdb called clonotypes with MiXCR, one entry per CDR3 protein. Of approximately 410,000 distinct CDR3 sequences listed, roughly a quarter were seen once; the top ten hold less than 15%. Material: PBMCs or a T cell subset sorted from them (not recorded which). These receptors were collected from an adult woman who had mild COVID-19 (a few samples of this study predate the infection). Cell type and time point are not known. Each CDR3 is given with its conserved first and last residue. Each record gives: J gene, clone size, V gene, CDR3 protein. Some rows mark clone size as missing; the rest say once, few, many or name a class of expanded clone.

J gene: TRBJ2-2
clone size: NA
V gene: TRBV9
CDR3 protein: CASSVTGSVTGELFF

J gene: TRBJ2-1
clone size: NA
V gene: TRBV6-1
CDR3 protein: CASLDTSGEQFF

J gene: TRBJ2-3
clone size: NA
V gene: TRBV5-5
CDR3 protein: CASSPQPGQRVNTQYF

J gene: TRBJ1-1
clone size: NA
V gene: TRBV11-3
CDR3 protein: CASSSNPGTEAFF

J gene: TRBJ2-1
clone size: many
V gene: TRBV7-6
CDR3 protein: CASSLGDLGNEQFF

J gene: TRBJ2-7
clone size: NA
V gene: TRBV29-1
CDR3 protein: CSVAGTGRYSVTDEQYF

J gene: TRBJ1-1
clone size: once
V gene: TRBV7-9
CDR3 protein: CASSDNLQGGFLTKAFF

J gene: TRBJ2-1
clone size: NA
V gene: TRBV5-1
CDR3 protein: CASSLTGGYEQFF

J gene: TRBJ1-1
clone size: few
V gene: TRBV6-5
CDR3 protein: CASSYEQGLGAEAFF

J gene: TRBJ1-1
clone size: once
V gene: TRBV4-1
CDR3 protein: CASSLVLGTVNTEAFF

J gene: TRBJ2-7
clone size: NA
V gene: TRBV6-5
CDR3 protein: CASTGYSYEQYF

J gene: TRBJ1-5
clone size: NA
V gene: TRBV6-5
CDR3 protein: CASKGREQPQHF

J gene: TRBJ2-5
clone size: NA
V gene: TRBV9
CDR3 protein: CASSVSRYQETQYF

J gene: TRBJ1-1
clone size: NA
V gene: TRBV6-1
CDR3 protein: CASSRKIPPEAFF

J gene: TRBJ2-6
clone size: few
V gene: TRBV29-1
CDR3 protein: CSVVAGGSGANVLTF

J gene: TRBJ2-1
clone size: few
V gene: TRBV6-2/TRBV6-3
CDR3 protein: CASSSRAGGVYNEQFF

J gene: TRBJ1-1
clone size: NA
V gene: TRBV10-3
CDR3 protein: CAISPDRDTEAFF

J gene: TRBJ2-1
clone size: NA
V gene: TRBV7-2
CDR3 protein: CASSLASSGVLEQFF

J gene: TRBJ2-5
clone size: few
V gene: TRBV3-1
CDR3 protein: CASSQGIVAETQYF

J gene: TRBJ2-1
clone size: few
V gene: TRBV10-3
CDR3 protein: CAISGAGSYNEQFF

J gene: TRBJ2-4
clone size: NA
V gene: TRBV20-1
CDR3 protein: CSALAGGRDIQYF

J gene: TRBJ1-5
clone size: NA
V gene: TRBV24-1
CDR3 protein: CATSAQGGSNQPQHF

J gene: TRBJ2-5
clone size: few
V gene: TRBV4-2
CDR3 protein: CASSQDTGGSETQYF

J gene: TRBJ2-7
clone size: few
V gene: TRBV5-1
CDR3 protein: CASSGVPERYEQYF

J gene: TRBJ2-3
clone size: NA
V gene: TRBV7-8
CDR3 protein: CASSSGTPQYF

J gene: TRBJ2-1
clone size: NA
V gene: TRBV14
CDR3 protein: CASSAWTAYNEQFF

J gene: TRBJ2-1
clone size: NA
V gene: TRBV28
CDR3 protein: CASSFHPEQFF

J gene: TRBJ2-2
clone size: NA
V gene: TRBV7-2
CDR3 protein: CASSLAGTRTGELFF

J gene: TRBJ2-7
clone size: NA
V gene: TRBV10-3
CDR3 protein: CAISEIDSFYEQYF

J gene: TRBJ2-3
clone size: NA
V gene: TRBV5-1
CDR3 protein: CASSLEAGGLVISTDTQYF

J gene: TRBJ2-7
clone size: NA
V gene: TRBV24-1
CDR3 protein: CATSGGLIANEQYF

J gene: TRBJ2-1
clone size: NA
V gene: TRBV4-1
CDR3 protein: CASSQVAGGNYNEQFF